The entry below describes one T cell receptor beta chain. Its antigen is unknown. The whole isolated RNA underwent reverse transcription, so sequencing captured expressed TCRB transcripts. This table comes from immunoSEQ multiplex PCR, and its TCRdb copy is limited to in-frame clones, with some not included. The sample shows just under 150,000 clones, about an eighth of them seen only once. Germline V lookup: CDR1 MGHRA, CDR2 YSYEKL. This CDR3 comprises 14 residues. The V and J ends lost 1 base and 6 bases respectively, with 10 bases between them. This sample was included in a study of beta chain features in type 1 diabetes. Notes on the study in general: All four CD4+ subsets of Type 1 diabetes patients contained TCRB CDR3s that were moderately but significantly shorter.

Sequencing was carried out using central memory CD4+ T cells from blood. The source of this sequence is a man aged 18 to 29 with type 1 diabetes. The rearrangement links TRBV4-1 to TRBJ1-5, with D perhaps TRBD1 (6 bases). The CDR3 spells CASSQAEGGQPQHF. CDR3 in DNA: TGCGCCAGCAGCCAAGCGGAGGGGGGTCAGCCCCAGCATTTT.